This T cell receptor (beta chain) was documented in a study of T cell changes during pregnancy in multiple sclerosis. Profiled with immunoSEQ multiplex PCR; TCRdb holds only in-frame clones, not every one. The repertoire includes about 36,000 clones, roughly 92% of them detected once, and 1.2% sits in the top ten. Trimming pared 0 bases from V and 9 bases from J, leaving 13 bases between. The CDR3 contains 14 residues. Germline lookup yields CDR1 SGHTA and CDR2 FQGNSA. The V and J genes are TRBV7-2 and TRBJ2-3, with unresolved D. The source is a female donor with multiple sclerosis, enrolled in a pregnancy study. Sequenced material: PBMCs (not recorded whether the cells were cultured). The CDR3 DNA follows: TGTGCCAGCAGCTTAGCGTACTCGGATTCAACGCAGTATTTT. Translation gives CASSLAYSDSTQYF.